This T cell receptor (beta chain) comes out of a study of T-cell reconstitution after alpha-beta-depleted transplantation in children. Findings of the study overall: Approximately two months post-transplant, alpha-beta T cells reportedly originated from several hundred expanded graft clones.

Germline CDR1 reads DFQATT; CDR2 reads SNEGSKA (reference sequence). V gave up 4 bases and J gave up 0 bases, with 14 bases separating them. The CDR3 contains 15 residues. Construction of the TCRbeta library involved unique molecular identifiers. From the PCR reads, TCRdb called clonotypes with MiXCR, one entry per CDR3 protein. Among fewer than 350,000 distinct CDR3 sequences listed, approximately 10% were seen once. This clonotype has at least ten counts. Its specificity is not known. The sequenced sample was peripheral blood, obtained 180 days after TCRalphabeta/CD19-depleted stem cell transplant. This clonotype was sampled from a male patient aged 2-9 years who had a stem cell transplant for chronic granulomatous disease, so the T cells may come from the graft donor. The chain employs TRBV20-1 and TRBJ2-3, with no clear D. In DNA form, the CDR3 reads TGCAGTGCTACTCGGCCTACTCGGAGCACAGATACGCAGTATTTT. It yields the protein CSATRPTRSTDTQYF.